This paragraph covers one T cell receptor (beta chain) sequence. The germline V gene has CDR1 SGHNT and CDR2 YENEEA. This CDR3 region has 19 residues. V trimming: 3 bases; J trimming: 0 bases; junction bases outside the gene matches: 12. The sample originates from a study of T cell changes during pregnancy in multiple sclerosis. TCRdb's copy holds only in-frame clones and misses some; the assay was immunoSEQ multiplex PCR. The table includes approximately 70,000 clones, about nine tenths detected once. V gene TRBV11-3 combines with J gene TRBJ2-4, with TRBD2 identical over 9 bases. The sequence came from a female donor with multiple sclerosis, enrolled in a pregnancy study. The source material was CD4+ T cells from peripheral blood mononuclear cells, sampled before pregnancy. The CDR3 sequence: CASSFRSGGTYLAKNIQYF. The CDR3 coding sequence is TGTGCCAGCAGCTTTCGGAGCGGGGGGACCTATCTAGCCAAAAACATTCAGTACTTC.